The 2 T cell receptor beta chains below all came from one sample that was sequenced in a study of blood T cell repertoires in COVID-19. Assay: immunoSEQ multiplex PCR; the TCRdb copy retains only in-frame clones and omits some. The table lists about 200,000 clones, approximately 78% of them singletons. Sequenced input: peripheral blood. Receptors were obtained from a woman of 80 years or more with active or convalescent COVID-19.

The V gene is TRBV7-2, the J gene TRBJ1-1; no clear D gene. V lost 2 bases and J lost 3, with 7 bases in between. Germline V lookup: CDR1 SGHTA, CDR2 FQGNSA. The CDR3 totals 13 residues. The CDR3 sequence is CASSLRQDTEAFF. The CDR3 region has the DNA TGTGCCAGCAGCTTACGGCAGGACACTGAAGCTTTCTTT.

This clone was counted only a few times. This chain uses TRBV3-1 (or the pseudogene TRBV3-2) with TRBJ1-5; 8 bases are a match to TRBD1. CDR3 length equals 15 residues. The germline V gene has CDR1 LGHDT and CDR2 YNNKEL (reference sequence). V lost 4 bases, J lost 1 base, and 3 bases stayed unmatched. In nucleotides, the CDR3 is TGTGCCAGCAGCCTCGGGACAGGAAGCAATCAGCCCCAGCATTTT. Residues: CASSLGTGSNQPQHF.